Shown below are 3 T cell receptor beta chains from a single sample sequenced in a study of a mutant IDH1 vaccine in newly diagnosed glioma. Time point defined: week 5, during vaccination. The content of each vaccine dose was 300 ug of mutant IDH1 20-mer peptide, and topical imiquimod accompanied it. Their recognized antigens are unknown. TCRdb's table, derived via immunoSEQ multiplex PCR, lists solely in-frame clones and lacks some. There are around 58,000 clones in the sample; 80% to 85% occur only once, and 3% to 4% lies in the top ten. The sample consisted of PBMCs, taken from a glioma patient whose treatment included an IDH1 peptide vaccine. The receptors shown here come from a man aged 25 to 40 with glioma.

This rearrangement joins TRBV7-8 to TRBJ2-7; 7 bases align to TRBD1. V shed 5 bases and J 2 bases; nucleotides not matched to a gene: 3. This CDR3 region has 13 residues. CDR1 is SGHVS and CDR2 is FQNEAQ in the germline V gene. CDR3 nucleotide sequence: TGTGCCAGCAGCCGGGACAGAGCCTACGAGCAGTACTTC. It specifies CASSRDRAYEQYF.

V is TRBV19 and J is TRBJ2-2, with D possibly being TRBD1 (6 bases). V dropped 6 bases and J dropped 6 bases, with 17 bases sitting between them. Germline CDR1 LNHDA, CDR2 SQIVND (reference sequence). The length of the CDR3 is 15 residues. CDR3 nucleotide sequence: TGTGCCAGTAGGGCAGACAGGTGGGGTGCCGGGGAGCTGTTTTTT. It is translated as CASRADRWGAGELFF.

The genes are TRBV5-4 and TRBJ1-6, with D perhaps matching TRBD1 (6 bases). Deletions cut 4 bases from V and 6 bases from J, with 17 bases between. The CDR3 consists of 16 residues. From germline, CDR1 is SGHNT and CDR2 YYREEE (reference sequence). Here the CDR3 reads CASSPWGGAGNSPLHF. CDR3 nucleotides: TGTGCCAGCAGCCCCTGGGGGGGGGCCGGTAATTCACCCCTCCACTTT.